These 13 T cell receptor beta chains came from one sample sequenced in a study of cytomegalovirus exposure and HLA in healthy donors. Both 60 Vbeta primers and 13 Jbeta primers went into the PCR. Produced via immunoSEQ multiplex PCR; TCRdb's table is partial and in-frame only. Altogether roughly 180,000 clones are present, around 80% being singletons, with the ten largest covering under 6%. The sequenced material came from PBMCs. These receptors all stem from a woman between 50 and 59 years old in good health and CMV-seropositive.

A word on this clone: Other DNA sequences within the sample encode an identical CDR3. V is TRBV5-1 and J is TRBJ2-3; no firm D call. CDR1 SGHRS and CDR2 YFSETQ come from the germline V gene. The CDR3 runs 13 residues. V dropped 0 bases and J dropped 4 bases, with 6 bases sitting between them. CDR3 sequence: CASSLAGADTQYF. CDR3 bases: TGCGCCAGCAGCTTGGCCGGAGCAGATACGCAGTATTTT.

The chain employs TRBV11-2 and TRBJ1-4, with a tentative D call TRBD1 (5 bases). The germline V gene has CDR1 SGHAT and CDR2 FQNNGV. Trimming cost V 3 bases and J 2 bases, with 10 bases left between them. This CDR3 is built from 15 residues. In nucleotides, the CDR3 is TGTGCCAGCAGCTTGCAAGGGGCCACTAATGAAAAACTGTTTTTT. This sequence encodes CASSLQGATNEKLFF.

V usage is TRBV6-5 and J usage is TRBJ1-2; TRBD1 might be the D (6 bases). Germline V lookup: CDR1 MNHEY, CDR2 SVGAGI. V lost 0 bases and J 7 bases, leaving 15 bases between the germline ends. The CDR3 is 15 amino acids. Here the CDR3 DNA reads TGTGCCAGCAGTTACTCGATGCTGGGGGCGAGTGGCTACACCTTC. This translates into CASSYSMLGASGYTF.

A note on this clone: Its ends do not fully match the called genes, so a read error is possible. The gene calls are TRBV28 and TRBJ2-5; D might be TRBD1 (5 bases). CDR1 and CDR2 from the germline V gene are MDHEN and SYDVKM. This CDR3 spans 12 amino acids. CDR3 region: CASSLPTRALDF. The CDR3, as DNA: TGTGCCAGCAGTCTCCCGACCAGGGCCTTAGACTTC. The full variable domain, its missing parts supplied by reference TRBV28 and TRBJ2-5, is DVKVTQSSRYLVKRTGEKVFLECVQDMDHENMFWYRQDPGLGLRLIYFSYDVKMKEKGDIPEGYSVSREKKERFSLILESASTNQTSMYLCASSLPTRALDFGPGTRLLVL.

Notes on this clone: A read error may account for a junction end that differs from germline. The CDR3 protein is CANSLRGTGSETQYF. The DNA of the CDR3 is TGTGCCAACAGCTTAAGGGGGACAGGGTCGGAGACCCAGTACTTC. V and J are TRBV7-3 and TRBJ2-5, with 9 bases matching TRBD1. Germline V gene sequence: CDR1 SGHTA, CDR2 FQGTGA. The length of the CDR3 is 15 residues.

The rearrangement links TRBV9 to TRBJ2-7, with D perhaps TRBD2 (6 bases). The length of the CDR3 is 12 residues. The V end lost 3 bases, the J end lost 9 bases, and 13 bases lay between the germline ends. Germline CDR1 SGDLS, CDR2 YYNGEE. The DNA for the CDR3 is TGTGCCAGCAGCGGAAATGGGGGGACGCAGTACTTC. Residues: CASSGNGGTQYF.

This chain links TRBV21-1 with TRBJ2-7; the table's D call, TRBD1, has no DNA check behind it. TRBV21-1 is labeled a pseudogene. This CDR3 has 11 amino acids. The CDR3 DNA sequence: TGTGCCAGCAGGGTACGTAGGGGGCAGTACTTC. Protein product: CASRVRRGQYF.

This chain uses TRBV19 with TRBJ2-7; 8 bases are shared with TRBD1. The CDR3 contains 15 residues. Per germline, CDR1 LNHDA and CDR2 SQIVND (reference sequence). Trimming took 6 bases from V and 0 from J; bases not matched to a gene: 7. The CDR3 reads CASRIATGVSYEQYF. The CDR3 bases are TGTGCCAGTAGAATCGCGACAGGGGTCTCCTACGAGCAGTACTTC.

The CDR3 sequence is CASSARGDTQYF. The CDR3 DNA follows: TGTGCCAGCAGCGCACGGGGAGATACGCAGTATTTT. The J gene is TRBJ2-3, the V gene TRBV7-8; TRBD2 is a possible D gene (5 bases). V gave up 5 bases and J gave up 5 bases, with 8 bases separating them. The CDR3 has 12 residues. In germline, CDR1 is SGHVS, CDR2 FQNEAQ.

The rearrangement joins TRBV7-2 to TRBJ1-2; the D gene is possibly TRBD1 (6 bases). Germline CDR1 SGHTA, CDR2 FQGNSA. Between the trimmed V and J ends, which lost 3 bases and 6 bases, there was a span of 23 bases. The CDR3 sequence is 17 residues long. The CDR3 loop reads CASSFNPGGQGSDGYTF. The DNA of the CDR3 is TGTGCCAGCAGCTTCAACCCCGGGGGGCAGGGGTCGGATGGCTACACCTTC.

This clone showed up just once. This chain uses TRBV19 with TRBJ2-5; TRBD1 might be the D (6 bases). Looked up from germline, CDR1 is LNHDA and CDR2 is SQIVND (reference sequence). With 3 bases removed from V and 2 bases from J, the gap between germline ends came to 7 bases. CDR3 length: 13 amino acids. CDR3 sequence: CASSIQGQETQYF. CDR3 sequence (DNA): TGTGCCAGTAGTATTCAGGGGCAAGAGACCCAGTACTTC.

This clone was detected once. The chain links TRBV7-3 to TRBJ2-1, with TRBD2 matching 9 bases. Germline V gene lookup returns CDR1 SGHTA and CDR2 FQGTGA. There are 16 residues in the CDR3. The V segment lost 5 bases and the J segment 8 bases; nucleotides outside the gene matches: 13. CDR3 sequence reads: CASSPVGGRAVDEQFF. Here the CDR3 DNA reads TGTGCCAGCAGCCCCGTGGGCGGGAGGGCCGTCGATGAGCAGTTCTTC.

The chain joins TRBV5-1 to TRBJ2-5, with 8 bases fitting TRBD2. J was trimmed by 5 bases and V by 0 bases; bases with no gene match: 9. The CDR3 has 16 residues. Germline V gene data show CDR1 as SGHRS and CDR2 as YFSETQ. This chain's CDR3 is CASSLDPGGRSETQYF. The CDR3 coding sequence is TGCGCCAGCAGCTTGGACCCGGGGGGGCGATCGGAGACCCAGTACTTC.